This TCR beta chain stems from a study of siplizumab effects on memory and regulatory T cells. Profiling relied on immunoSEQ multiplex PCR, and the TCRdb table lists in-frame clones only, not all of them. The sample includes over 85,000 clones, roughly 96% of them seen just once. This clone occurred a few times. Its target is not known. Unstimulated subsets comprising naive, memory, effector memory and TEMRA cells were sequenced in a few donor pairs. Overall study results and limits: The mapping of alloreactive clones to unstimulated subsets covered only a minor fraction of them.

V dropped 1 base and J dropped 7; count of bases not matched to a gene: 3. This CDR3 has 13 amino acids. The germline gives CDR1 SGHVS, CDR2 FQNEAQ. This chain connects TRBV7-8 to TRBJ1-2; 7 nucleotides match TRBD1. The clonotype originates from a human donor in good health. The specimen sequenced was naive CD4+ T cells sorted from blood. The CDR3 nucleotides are TGTGCCAGCAGCTTAGTAGCAGGGGGTGGCTACACCTTC. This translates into CASSLVAGGGYTF.